The T cell receptor (beta chain) described here comes from a study of cytomegalovirus exposure and HLA in healthy donors. The CDR3 is 15 amino acids. V was pared by 6 bases and J by 5 bases, with 7 bases of the junction left unmatched. Germline assignment: CDR1 MNHNY and CDR2 SVGAGI (reference sequence). The PCR made use of 60 Vbeta and 13 Jbeta primers. Sequencing used immunoSEQ multiplex PCR; TCRdb keeps in-frame clones, though not all of them. Recorded for this sample: about 79,000 clones. This TCR was sampled from a man aged 30-40 years in good health and CMV-seronegative. Input material: PBMCs. The V call is TRBV6-6, the J call TRBJ2-1; 10 nucleotides match TRBD2. CDR3: CASSPGTSVNNEQFF. The DNA for the CDR3 is TGTGCCAGCAGCCCCGGGACTAGCGTAAACAATGAGCAGTTCTTC.